Following are 9 T cell receptor beta chains from one sample sequenced in a study of T-cell reconstitution after alpha-beta-depleted transplantation in children. Preparation of the TCRbeta library involved a method that used unique molecular identifiers. TCRdb recomputed calls from the PCR reads with MiXCR, one row per CDR3 protein. The sample includes almost 600,000 distinct CDR3 sequences, more than 20% of them seen just once. Sequencing was performed on PBMCs, taken before TCRalphabeta/CD19-depleted stem cell transplant. The source of these receptors is a boy younger than two with Wiskott-Aldrich syndrome, due to receive a stem cell transplant.

This clonotype was counted between two and nine times. The chain joins TRBV5-1 to TRBJ2-1, with no clear D. CDR3 length: 17 residues. Germline V lookup: CDR1 SGHRS, CDR2 YFSETQ. Trimming pared 4 bases from V and 0 bases from J, leaving 17 bases between. The CDR3 is CASSPPSGSYSYNEQFF. CDR3 DNA sequence: TGCGCCAGCAGCCCTCCCTCCGGGTCTTACTCCTACAATGAGCAGTTCTTC.

This chain joins TRBV20-1 and TRBJ1-1; D ambiguous. The V end lost 4 bases, the J end lost 1 base, and 13 bases lay between the germline ends. Per the germline V gene, CDR1 is DFQATT and CDR2 is SNEGSKA (reference sequence). The CDR3 consists of 14 residues. The CDR3 sequence: CSAKSPGRNTEAFF. As DNA, the CDR3 is TGCAGTGCTAAGTCCCCGGGTAGGAACACTGAAGCTTTCTTT.

This clonotype appeared a few times. The chain has TRBV6-1 and TRBJ2-7, with 10 bases that match TRBD2. V gave up 5 bases and J gave up 0 bases; unmatched junction bases: 4. The germline V gene has CDR1 MNHNS and CDR2 SASEGT. This CDR3 has 15 residues. The CDR3 bases are TGTGCCAGCAGTAATGGACTAGCGGTCTCCTACGAGCAGTACTTC. This translates into CASSNGLAVSYEQYF.

V gene TRBV11-2 combines with J gene TRBJ2-4, with a tentative D call TRBD2 (6 bases). Trimming removed 5 bases from V and 2 bases from J, with 16 bases in between. The CDR3 is 16 amino acids. Germline V gene data show CDR1 as SGHAT and CDR2 as FQNNGV. The CDR3 reads CASSVRSGVSKNIQYF. CDR3 bases: TGTGCCAGCAGCGTCAGATCGGGAGTGTCCAAAAACATTCAGTACTTC.

The rearrangement uses TRBV12-3 or TRBV12-4 and TRBJ1-2; TRBD1 agrees at 7 bases. The CDR3 has 16 residues. V gave up 6 bases and J gave up 5 bases; unmatched junction bases: 15. The CDR3 coding sequence is TGTGCCAGCAGCCAGGGACAGCGCCCGACGGGGTATGGCTACACCTTC. The encoded protein is CASSQGQRPTGYGYTF.

The rearrangement links TRBV11-2 to TRBJ2-1; 11 bases agree with TRBD2. V trimming: 5 bases; J trimming: 1 base; junction bases outside the gene matches: 10. In germline, CDR1 is SGHAT, CDR2 FQNNGV. The CDR3 runs 18 residues. The CDR3 protein is CASSRTSGRLGSYNEQFF. The DNA of the CDR3 is TGTGCCAGCAGCCGTACTAGCGGGAGATTAGGGTCCTACAATGAGCAGTTCTTC.

This clonotype was seen a handful of times. The J gene is TRBJ1-1, the V gene TRBV18; D not resolved. The length of the CDR3 is 14 residues. Germline CDR1 is KGHSH and CDR2 is LQKENI. Trimming removed 1 base from V and 6 bases from J, with 12 bases in between. DNA for the CDR3: TGTGCCAGCTCACCACGGTCAGGTGGGGCTGAAGCTTTCTTT. Translating it yields CASSPRSGGAEAFF. Full variable domain (remainder filled in from reference TRBV18 and TRBJ1-1): NAGVMQNPRHLVRRRGQEARLRCSPMKGHSHVYWYRQLPEEGLKFMVYLQKENIIDESGMPKERFSAEFPKEGPSILRIQQVVRGDSAAYFCASSPRSGGAEAFFGQGTRLTVV.

This clonotype has a handful of counts. V is TRBV28 and J is TRBJ2-5; 11 positions agree with TRBD2. CDR3 size: 19 residues. The junction had 18 bases not matched to a gene; V was cut back by 5 bases and J by 4 bases. Germline CDR1 MDHEN, CDR2 SYDVKM. The CDR3 is CASSRNLAGGRRGGETQYF. As DNA, the CDR3 is TGTGCCAGCAGTAGGAACCTAGCGGGAGGACGGAGGGGCGGAGAGACCCAGTACTTC.

At least ten counts were recorded for this clonotype. The V gene is TRBV28, the J gene TRBJ1-5, with TRBD1 as a possible D gene (6 bases). Trimming cost V 6 bases and J 0 bases, with 12 bases left between them. The CDR3 runs 15 residues. Germline V gene sequence: CDR1 MDHEN, CDR2 SYDVKM. The CDR3 coding sequence is TGTGCCAGCAGCCTAGGGGGAAATAGCAATCAGCCCCAGCATTTT. Residues: CASSLGGNSNQPQHF. Supplemented by reference TRBV28 and TRBJ1-5, the full variable domain reads DVKVTQSSRYLVKRTGEKVFLECVQDMDHENMFWYRQDPGLGLRLIYFSYDVKMKEKGDIPEGYSVSREKKERFSLILESASTNQTSMYLCASSLGGNSNQPQHFGDGTRLSIL.